This TCR beta chain was profiled in a study of cytomegalovirus exposure and HLA in healthy donors. Study-level results: Later on, an analysis showed TCR association rates differing by HLA locus, with DRB1 the most and HLA-C the fewest.

In the case of this clone: As yet, its antigen is unknown. Other nucleotide sequences in the sample specify the same CDR3.

The primer mix had 60 Vbeta and 13 Jbeta primers. The protocol was immunoSEQ multiplex PCR, while the TCRdb copy is restricted to in-frame clones and leaves out a portion. The sample holds around 100,000 clones, 76% seen once. The specimen was PBMCs. This TCR derives from a woman under 30 in good health and CMV-seropositive.

CDR3 DNA sequence: TGCAGCGCCGCCCGGACTTTCGAGCAGTACTTC. Its translation is CSAARTFEQYF. This chain links TRBV20-1 with TRBJ2-7; D possibly corresponds to TRBD2 (5 bases). The germline CDR1 and CDR2 sequences are DFQATT and SNEGSKA (reference sequence). The CDR3 covers 11 residues.